The 3 T cell receptor beta chains below were found in one sample sequenced in a study of T cell responses to AZD1222 COVID-19 vaccine. Generated by immunoSEQ multiplex PCR, the TCRdb table keeps only in-frame clones and is missing some. The table includes about 120,000 clones, around 87% detected once. The sample consisted of peripheral blood, taken on day 0 of AZD1222 vaccination. The origin of the receptors is an adult in good health.

The chain has TRBV5-1 and TRBJ1-1; possible D gene TRBD1, 6 bases. This CDR3 has 13 amino acids. Germline V CDR1 and CDR2: SGHRS, YFSETQ. The ends were cut back, 0 bases at V and 4 bases at J, with 7 bases in the middle. The CDR3 here is CASSLEGGTEAFF. In nucleotides, the CDR3 is TGCGCCAGCAGCTTGGAAGGGGGCACTGAAGCTTTCTTT.

The chain couples TRBV6-6 to TRBJ2-2, with D perhaps being TRBD1 or TRBD2 (5 bases each). Germline lookup yields CDR1 MNHNY and CDR2 SVGAGI (reference sequence). This CDR3 contains 13 residues. The V and J ends lost 10 bases and 5 bases respectively, with 14 bases between them. CDR3 amino acids: CATQLGATGELFF. CDR3 sequence (DNA): TGTGCCACCCAGCTCGGGGCGACCGGGGAGCTGTTTTTT.

This chain uses TRBV30 with TRBJ1-1, with 7 bases aligning to TRBD1. The CDR3 runs to 17 residues. J gave up 7 bases and V 2 bases, and 19 bases lay outside the gene matches. CDR1 and CDR2 from the germline V gene are GTSNPN and SVGIG (reference sequence). The DNA for the CDR3 is TGTGCCTGGAGTCTCCGGACAGGTGGATGGCTTCACGTTGAAGCTTTCTTT. It translates to CAWSLRTGGWLHVEAFF.